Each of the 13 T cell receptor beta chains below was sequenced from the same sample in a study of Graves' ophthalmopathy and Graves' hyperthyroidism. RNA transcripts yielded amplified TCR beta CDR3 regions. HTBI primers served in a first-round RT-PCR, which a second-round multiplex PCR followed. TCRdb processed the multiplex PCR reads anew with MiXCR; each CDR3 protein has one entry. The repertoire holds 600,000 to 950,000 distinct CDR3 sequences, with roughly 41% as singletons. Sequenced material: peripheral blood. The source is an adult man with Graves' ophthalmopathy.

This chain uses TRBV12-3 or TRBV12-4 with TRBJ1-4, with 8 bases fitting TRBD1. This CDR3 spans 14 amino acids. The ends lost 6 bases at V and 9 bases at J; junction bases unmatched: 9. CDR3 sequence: CASSRGQGDKKLFF. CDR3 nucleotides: TGTGCCAGCAGCCGTGGACAGGGTGATAAAAAACTGTTTTTT.

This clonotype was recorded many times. The CDR3 nucleotides read TGTGCCAGGTCCCTGTCGGAGGAACATAATGAAAAACTGTTTTTT. This encodes CARSLSEEHNEKLFF. This chain links TRBV2 with TRBJ1-4; D not resolved. From germline, CDR1 is SNHLY and CDR2 FYNNEI. V dropped 9 bases and J dropped 4 bases, with 18 bases sitting between them. CDR3 size: 15 residues.

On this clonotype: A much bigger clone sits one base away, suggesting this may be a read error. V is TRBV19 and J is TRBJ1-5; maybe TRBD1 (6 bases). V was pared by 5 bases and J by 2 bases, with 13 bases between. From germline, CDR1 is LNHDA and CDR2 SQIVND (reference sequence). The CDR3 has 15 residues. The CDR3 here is CASSSIGTRNQPQHF. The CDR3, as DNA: TGTGCCAGTAGTTCAATCGGGACACGCAATCAGCCCCAGCATTTT.

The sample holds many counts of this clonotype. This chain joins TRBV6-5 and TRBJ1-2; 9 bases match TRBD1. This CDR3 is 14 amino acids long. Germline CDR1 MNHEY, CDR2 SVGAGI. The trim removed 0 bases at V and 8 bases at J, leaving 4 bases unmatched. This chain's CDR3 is CASSYSQGAAGYTF. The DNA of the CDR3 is TGTGCCAGCAGTTACTCACAGGGGGCAGCGGGCTACACCTTC.

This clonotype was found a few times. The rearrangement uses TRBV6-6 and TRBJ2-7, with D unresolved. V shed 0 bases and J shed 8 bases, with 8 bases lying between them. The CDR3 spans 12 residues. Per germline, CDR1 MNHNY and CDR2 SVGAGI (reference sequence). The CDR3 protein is CASSYSIRQQYF. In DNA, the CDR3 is TGTGCCAGCAGTTACTCGATTCGCCAGCAGTACTTC.

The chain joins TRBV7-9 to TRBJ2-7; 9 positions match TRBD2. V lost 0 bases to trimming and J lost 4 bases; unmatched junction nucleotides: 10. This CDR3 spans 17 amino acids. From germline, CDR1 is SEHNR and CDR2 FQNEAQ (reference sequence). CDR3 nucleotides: TGTGCCAGCAGCTTAGCCTTCAATAGCGGGAGAAATTACGAGCAGTACTTC. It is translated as CASSLAFNSGRNYEQYF.

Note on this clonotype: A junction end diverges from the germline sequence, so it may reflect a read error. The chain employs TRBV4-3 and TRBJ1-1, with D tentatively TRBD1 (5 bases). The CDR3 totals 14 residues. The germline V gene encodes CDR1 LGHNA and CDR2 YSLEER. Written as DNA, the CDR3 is TGCGCCAGCAGCCAAGATTACAGGAACACTGAAGCTTGCTTT. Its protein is CASSQDYRNTEACF.

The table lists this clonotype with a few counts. The CDR3 sequence: CANRGTGQYGYTF. The CDR3 nucleotides read TGTGCCAACCGAGGGACAGGGCAATATGGCTACACCTTC. The chain employs TRBV10-3 and TRBJ1-2; 9 bases map to TRBD1. J gave up 5 bases and V 10 bases, and 8 bases lay outside the gene matches. CDR1 is ENHRY, CDR2 SYGVKD, per germline. The CDR3 runs to 13 residues.

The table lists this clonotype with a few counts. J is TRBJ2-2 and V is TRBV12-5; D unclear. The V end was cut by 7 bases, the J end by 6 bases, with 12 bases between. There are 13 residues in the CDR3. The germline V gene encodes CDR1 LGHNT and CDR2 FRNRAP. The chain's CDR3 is CASALSSAGELFF. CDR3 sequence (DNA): TGTGCTAGTGCCCTGAGTAGTGCCGGGGAGCTGTTTTTT.

The CDR3 sequence: CSARDRSTETQYF. The CDR3 DNA follows: TGCAGTGCTAGAGATCGGAGTACAGAGACCCAGTACTTC. The rearrangement uses TRBV20-1 and TRBJ2-5, with D unclear. The germline V and J ends were trimmed by 0 bases and 4 bases, with 9 bases remaining between them. The germline gives CDR1 DFQATT, CDR2 SNEGSKA (reference sequence). CDR3 length equals 13 residues.

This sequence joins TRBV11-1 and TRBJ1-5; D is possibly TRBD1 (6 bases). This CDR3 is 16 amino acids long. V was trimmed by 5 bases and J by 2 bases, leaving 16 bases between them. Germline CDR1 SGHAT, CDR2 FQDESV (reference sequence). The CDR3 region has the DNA TGTGCCAGCAGCCAAGAGGGGGGCCGGGGCAATCAGCCCCAGCATTTT. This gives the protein CASSQEGGRGNQPQHF.

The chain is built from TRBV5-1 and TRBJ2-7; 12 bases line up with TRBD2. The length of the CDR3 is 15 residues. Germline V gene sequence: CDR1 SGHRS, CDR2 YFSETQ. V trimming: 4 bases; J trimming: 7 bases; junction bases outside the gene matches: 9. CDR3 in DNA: TGCGCCAGCAGCCTGGAACTAGCGGGAGGAAGGGAGCAGTACTTC. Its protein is CASSLELAGGREQYF.

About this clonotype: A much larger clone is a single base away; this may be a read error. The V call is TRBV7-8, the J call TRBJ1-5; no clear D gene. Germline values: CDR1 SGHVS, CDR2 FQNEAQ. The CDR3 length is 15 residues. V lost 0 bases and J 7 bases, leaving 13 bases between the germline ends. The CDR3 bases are TGTGCCAGCAGCTTAGCGGTGGGCACCTTCCAGCCCCAGCATTTT. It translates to CASSLAVGTFQPQHF.